These T cell receptor beta chains were read from a single sample in a study of control samples from healthy donors and cancer patients. Clones were sequenced by immunoSEQ multiplex PCR, and TCRdb holds only the in-frame ones, with some missing. This sample has about 54,000 clones, with around 95% found just once. The specimen sequenced was blood. Receptors were obtained from a woman aged 25 to 45 in good health. Each CDR3 is given with its conserved first and last residue. The D gene is left open where the match is weak.

j_call | v_call | d_call | cdr3_length | cdr3_nt | cdr3_aa
TRBJ2-1 | TRBV9 | NA | 12 | TGTGCCAGCGGGGGGCAGCGTAATGAGCAGTTCTTC | CASGGQRNEQFF
TRBJ1-5 | TRBV18 | NA | 15 | TGTGCCAGCTCACCATCGGGTGCAAGTGAACAGCCCCAGCATTTT | CASSPSGASEQPQHF
TRBJ1-1 | TRBV2 | TRBD1 | 13 | TGTGCCATCGAGACAGGGGGGAACACTGAAGCTTTCTTT | CAIETGGNTEAFF
TRBJ1-5 | TRBV11-2 | TRBD1 | 17 | TGTGCCAGCAGCTCCAGGGCAGGGGGCTTGGGCAATCAGCCCCAGCATTTT | CASSSRAGGLGNQPQHF
TRBJ2-6 | TRBV6-5 | NA | 15 | TGTGCCAGCACCCCAGGCCTCTCTGGGGCCAACGTCCTGACTTTC | CASTPGLSGANVLTF
TRBJ2-7 | TRBV6-5 | TRBD1 | 14 | TGTGCCAGCAGCCCCGGACAGGTTCCCCGCGAGCAGTACTTC | CASSPGQVPREQYF
TRBJ2-3 | TRBV2 | TRBD2 | 16 | TGTGCCAGCAGTGAATGGGCTAGCGGGAGTACAGATATGCAGTATTTT | CASSEWASGSTDMQYF
TRBJ2-7 | TRBV30 | TRBD2 | 13 | TGTGCCTGGAGTGTTAGCGGGAGCGACGAGCAGTACTTC | CAWSVSGSDEQYF
TRBJ1-3 | TRBV7-6 | NA | 15 | TGTGCCAGCAGCCATGCTGAGGGTATAGGAAACACCATATATTTT | CASSHAEGIGNTIYF
TRBJ2-7 | TRBV4-1 | NA | 15 | TGCGCCAGCAGCCAAGCCCCTCCTACATTTTACGAGCAGTACTTC | CASSQAPPTFYEQYF
TRBJ2-7 | TRBV5-1 | NA | 14 | TGCGCCAGCAGCTCTCTCCCCACCCAAGGGGAGCAGTACTTC | CASSSLPTQGEQYF
TRBJ1-4 | TRBV12-3/TRBV12-4 | NA | 11 | TGTGCCAGCAGTTTGTCCGAAAAACTGTTTTTT | CASSLSEKLFF
TRBJ1-1 | TRBV7-8 | NA | 15 | TGTGCCAGCAGCCCCCGGACTTACCTGAACACTGAAGCTTTCTTT | CASSPRTYLNTEAFF
TRBJ1-2 | TRBV14 | TRBD1 | 17 | TGTGCCAGCAGCCAAGACGGCGGAAAGGGGGCGTACTATGGCTACACCTTC | CASSQDGGKGAYYGYTF
TRBJ1-6 | TRBV11-2 | TRBD1 | 17 | TGTGCCAGCAGCTCCTTGGACAGGAGCTCCTATAATTCACCCCTCCACTTT | CASSSLDRSSYNSPLHF
TRBJ2-3 | TRBV12-3/TRBV12-4 | TRBD2 | 13 | TGTGCCAGCAGTTGGACTAGTTTGGATACGCAGTATTTT | CASSWTSLDTQYF
TRBJ1-4 | TRBV7-9 | TRBD1 | 14 | TGTGCCAGCAGCCATGGGACAGTTAATGAAAAACTGTTTTTT | CASSHGTVNEKLFF
TRBJ2-1 | TRBV7-9 | NA | 13 | TGTGCCAGCAGCTTAGGGACAGTGAATGAGCAGTTCTTC | CASSLGTVNEQFF
TRBJ2-1 | TRBV28 | NA | 15 | TGTGCCAGCAGCACGGCCCTGGGAGCCTACAATGAGCAGTTCTTC | CASSTALGAYNEQFF
TRBJ2-3 | TRBV5-1 | NA | 17 | TGCGCCAGCAGCTTGTTGACAGGCGTAGGAACTTCAGATACGCAGTATTTT | CASSLLTGVGTSDTQYF
TRBJ2-7 | TRBV3-1/TRBV3-2 | TRBD1 | 13 | TGTGCCAGCAGCCAGGGACAGGGCGGCGAGCAGTACTTC | CASSQGQGGEQYF
TRBJ1-5 | TRBV2 | TRBD1 | 15 | TGTGCCAGCAGTATAGTGGACAGGGGGCATCAGCCCCAGCATTTT | CASSIVDRGHQPQHF
TRBJ2-3 | TRBV5-1 | NA | 15 | TGCGCCAGCAGCTTGGCCGAGGGTGAAGTTGATACGCAGTATTTT | CASSLAEGEVDTQYF
TRBJ2-7 | TRBV7-3 | TRBD2 | 15 | TGTGCCAGCAGCACAGGCGCTAGCGGGAGTAACGAGCAGTACTTC | CASSTGASGSNEQYF
TRBJ2-2 | TRBV12-5 | TRBD2 | 19 | TGTGCTAGTGGCTCCCCGGGACTAGCGGATAGAACGAACACCGGGGAGCTGTTTTTT | CASGSPGLADRTNTGELFF
TRBJ2-2 | TRBV15 | NA | 15 | TGTGCCACCAGGTCCTCAGCGGGTAACACCGGGGAGCTGTTTTTT | CATRSSAGNTGELFF
TRBJ1-5 | TRBV5-8 | NA | 17 | TGTGCCAGCAGCTTGGCCGATGACTCCTCGCCCCATCAGCCCCAGCATTTT | CASSLADDSSPHQPQHF
TRBJ1-1 | TRBV7-9 | NA | 15 | TGTGCCAGCAGCATTGGACGGGGAGGGACCGCTGAAGCTTTCTTT | CASSIGRGGTAEAFF
TRBJ1-2 | TRBV5-4 | TRBD1 | 16 | TGTGCCAGCAGCCCTAAACGACAGGGTCTCACCAATGGCTACACCTTC | CASSPKRQGLTNGYTF